Listed below are T cell receptor beta chains from one sample, sequenced in a study of blood T cells in healthy people across ages. MiXCR was run by TCRdb on the 5' RACE reads, yielding one entry per CDR3 protein. The table lists 1.2 million to 1.5 million distinct CDR3 sequences, approximately 59% of them singletons. Sequencing was done on a sample of blood. The receptor source for this set is a man younger than 35 in good health. Both conserved end residues are part of each CDR3. D genes are given only for firm matches. Clone size, where shown, is once, few, many, or a class for clones that have expanded.

j_call clone_size d_call v_call cdr3_aa cdr3_nt
TRBJ2-4 - TRBD1 TRBV5-4 CASSPAGGRDIQYF TGTGCCAGCAGCCCCGCAGGGGGTAGGGACATTCAGTACTTC
TRBJ1-6 - TRBD1 TRBV7-6 CASTNPGGNSPLHF TGTGCCAGCACCAACCCAGGGGGTAATTCACCCCTCCACTTT
TRBJ1-1 - - TRBV9 CASSVAFNTEAFF TGTGCCAGCAGCGTAGCCTTTAACACTGAAGCTTTCTTT
TRBJ1-4 - TRBD1 TRBV6-2/TRBV6-3 CASNRFRTGDEKLFF TGTGCCAGCAACCGTTTTCGGACAGGGGATGAAAAACTGTTTTTT
TRBJ2-5 - TRBD1 TRBV5-4 CASSRQTGAQETQYF TGTGCCAGCAGCAGACAGACAGGGGCCCAAGAGACCCAGTACTTC
TRBJ2-2 few - TRBV6-5 CASSSGTGNVGELFF TGTGCCAGCAGTTCAGGGACGGGGAACGTCGGGGAGCTGTTTTTT
TRBJ1-4 - TRBD1 TRBV6-6 CASSYTPTGSNEKLFF TGTGCCAGCAGTTATACTCCGACAGGGTCTAATGAAAAACTGTTTTTT
TRBJ2-3 - - TRBV6-5 CASSPLGGPTQYF TGTGCCAGCAGCCCCCTGGGGGGCCCAACGCAGTATTTT
TRBJ1-5 - - TRBV21-1 CASSIMGVDQPQHF TGTGCCAGCAGCATTATGGGTGTGGATCAGCCCCAGCATTTT
TRBJ1-1 - - TRBV6-5 CATALRGGTEAFF TGTGCCACCGCCTTGAGAGGGGGGACTGAAGCTTTCTTT
TRBJ2-3 - TRBD1 TRBV4-1 CASSFGRGQGEKDTQYF TGCGCCAGCAGTTTTGGGAGGGGACAGGGAGAGAAAGATACGCAGTATTTT
TRBJ2-7 few - TRBV10-3 CAISSTTYEQYF TGTGCCATCAGTAGCACAACCTACGAGCAGTACTTC
TRBJ2-7 - - TRBV28 CASSLWVQPTPYSIEQYF TGTGCCAGCAGTTTATGGGTGCAACCCACTCCTTACTCGATAGAGCAGTACTTC
TRBJ1-4 few - TRBV10-3 CAISEAGVLFF TGTGCCATCAGCGAAGCAGGGGTGCTGTTTTTT
TRBJ1-2 - - TRBV20-1 CSARDPQEGGYTF TGCAGTGCTAGAGATCCGCAGGAGGGCGGCTACACCTTC
TRBJ2-7 few TRBD1 TRBV10-3 CAISESTGQGFYEQYF TGTGCCATCAGTGAGTCGACGGGACAGGGATTCTACGAGCAGTACTTC
TRBJ2-7 few - TRBV2 CASREIGQHTYEQYF TGTGCCAGCAGAGAAATTGGACAGCATACCTACGAGCAGTACTTC
TRBJ2-3 - TRBD1 TRBV2 CASMRRDSLGTQYF TGTGCCAGCATGAGAAGGGACAGTTTGGGTACGCAGTATTTT
TRBJ2-3 - - TRBV4-1 CASSQSRTFTDTQYF TGCGCCAGCAGCCAGTCCCGGACCTTCACAGATACGCAGTATTTT
TRBJ1-2 - - TRBV29-1 CSVPGSPMDYGYTF TGCAGCGTACCCGGCTCCCCTATGGACTATGGCTACACCTTC
TRBJ2-6 - - TRBV6-5 CASSHVRSGANVLTF TGTGCCAGCAGCCACGTACGGTCTGGGGCCAACGTCCTGACTTTC
TRBJ1-1 - - TRBV24-1 CATSDSALGNTEAFF TGTGCCACCAGTGACAGCGCACTGGGGAACACTGAAGCTTTCTTT
TRBJ2-4 - TRBD1 TRBV20-1 CSARAGTGGIDIQYF TGCAGTGCTAGAGCTGGGACAGGGGGGATTGACATTCAGTACTTC
TRBJ2-3 - TRBD2 TRBV4-1 CASSHTSFSGTSIDTQYF TGCGCCAGCAGCCACACCTCATTTAGCGGGACTAGCATAGATACGCAGTATTTT
TRBJ2-3 few - TRBV29-1 CSVVFSDTQYF TGCAGCGTTGTGTTTTCAGATACGCAGTATTTT
TRBJ2-7 - TRBD2 TRBV4-3 CASSQSGGNYEQYF TGCGCCAGCAGCCAAAGCGGGGGAAACTACGAGCAGTACTTC
TRBJ2-5 - TRBD2 TRBV20-1 CSTSGGSQFETQYF TGCAGTACCAGCGGGGGGAGCCAATTTGAGACCCAGTACTTC
TRBJ2-7 - - TRBV20-1 CSATGPWAYEQYF TGCAGTGCTACCGGCCCGTGGGCCTACGAGCAGTACTTC
TRBJ2-5 - - TRBV20-1 CSGSQGGRSSETQYF TGCAGTGGTTCGCAAGGGGGTAGGTCTTCGGAGACCCAGTACTTC
TRBJ1-2 - - TRBV20-1 CSAAKRDDYGYTF TGCAGTGCGGCGAAGCGAGACGACTATGGCTACACCTTC
TRBJ2-5 - - TRBV21-1 CASTGNNEQYF TGTGCCAGCACAGGTAACAATGAGCAGTACTTC
TRBJ2-5 - TRBD1 TRBV7-9 CASSRGQGLQETQYF TGTGCCAGCAGCCGCGGACAGGGCCTCCAAGAGACCCAGTACTTC
TRBJ2-7 few TRBD2 TRBV6-1 CASGLTSGATYEQYF TGTGCCAGTGGCCTAACTAGCGGGGCGACCTACGAGCAGTACTTC
TRBJ2-1 - - TRBV29-1 CSNLRASYNEQFF TGCAGCAACCTCCGGGCCTCCTACAATGAGCAGTTCTTC
TRBJ2-1 - TRBD2 TRBV29-1 CSVGLARGSEQFF TGCAGCGTGGGACTAGCGCGGGGAAGTGAGCAGTTCTTC
TRBJ2-1 - TRBD2 TRBV29-1 CSATIAGGGEQFF TGCAGCGCGACCATAGCGGGAGGGGGTGAGCAGTTCTTC
TRBJ1-3 - - TRBV15 CATSRDRGTAGNTIYF TGTGCCACCAGCAGAGATAGAGGGACGGCGGGAAACACCATATATTTT
TRBJ1-2 - - TRBV28 CASRLGLGGYTF TGTGCCAGCAGACTCGGACTGGGGGGCTACACCTTC
TRBJ2-1 few - TRBV4-2 CASSQIKGNEQFF TGTGCCAGCAGCCAAATTAAAGGCAATGAGCAGTTCTTC
TRBJ1-6 - - TRBV4-3 CASNLGRSSYNSPLHF TGCGCCAGCAACCTTGGGCGGAGCTCCTATAATTCACCCCTCCACTTT
TRBJ2-3 - - TRBV5-5 CASGTGPGTDTQYF TGTGCCAGCGGAACAGGTCCGGGCACAGATACGCAGTATTTT
TRBJ1-1 - - TRBV6-6 CASSADWSTPEAFF TGTGCCAGCAGTGCTGACTGGTCGACCCCTGAAGCTTTCTTT
TRBJ2-3 - - TRBV4-2 CASSQESRGSSDTQYF TGTGCCAGCAGCCAAGAGTCGCGGGGTTCCTCAGATACGCAGTATTTT
TRBJ1-2 few - TRBV7-9 CASSKIQQGNYGYTF TGTGCCAGCAGCAAAATACAGCAGGGAAACTATGGCTACACCTTC
TRBJ1-6 - TRBD1 TRBV11-2 CASTRPDRASTTGPLHF TGTGCCAGCACCCGTCCGGACAGGGCGTCAACAACGGGGCCCCTCCACTTT
TRBJ2-1 - TRBD2 TRBV7-8 CASSLETSGYNEQFF TGTGCCAGCAGCTTAGAGACTAGCGGCTACAATGAGCAGTTCTTC
TRBJ2-7 - TRBD2 TRBV20-1 CSARVRTVGLAGAAHNPEQYF TGCAGTGCTAGAGTCAGAACGGTTGGACTAGCGGGAGCGGCACACAATCCCGAGCAGTACTTC
TRBJ2-1 - TRBD2 TRBV4-3 CASSQDRTSSNERFF TGCGCCAGCAGCCAAGATAGGACTAGCTCGAATGAGCGGTTCTTC
TRBJ1-6 few - TRBV3-1 CASSQEASPLHF TGTGCCAGCAGCCAAGAAGCCTCACCCCTCCACTTT